The 30 T cell receptor beta chains in this list originate from one sample, sequenced in a study of cytomegalovirus exposure and HLA in healthy donors listed by TCRdb under 2017. Library preparation was by the immunoSEQ multiplex PCR assay. TCRdb took over this immuneACCESS table, retaining in-frame rearrangements with V and J assigned. Such tables are incomplete; in checked studies, under half of the missing clones stem from an unresolved V gene, and the remainder is unexplained. This sample is represented by 130,000 to 150,000 clones; approximately 85% of them were singletons. About 1.5% of the sample comes from the top ten. Input material: PBMCs. These receptors were collected from a woman aged 30 to 39 in good health and CMV-seronegative.

The rearrangement joins TRBV5-6 to TRBJ2-7, with 7 bases that match TRBD1. The germline V gene encodes CDR1 SGHDT and CDR2 YYEEEE. J gave up 4 bases and V 3 bases, and 7 bases lay outside the gene matches. This CDR3 region has 14 residues. The CDR3 DNA reads TGTGCCAGCAGCTCACAGGGGACATGGTACGAGCAGTACTTC. Amino acid sequence: CASSSQGTWYEQYF.

The rearrangement links TRBV19 to TRBJ1-5; possibly TRBD1 for D (5 bases). V lost 2 bases to trimming and J lost 0 bases, with 8 bases between them. The CDR3 has 15 amino acids. Per germline, CDR1 LNHDA and CDR2 SQIVND (reference sequence). The CDR3 coding sequence is TGTGCCAGTAGTATACTACAGGCTAGCAATCAGCCCCAGCATTTT. It encodes CASSILQASNQPQHF.

This sequence joins TRBV5-6 and TRBJ1-5; D perhaps matches TRBD1 (5 bases). V gave up 4 bases and J gave up 2 bases, with 7 bases separating them. CDR3 size: 13 residues. The germline gives CDR1 SGHDT, CDR2 YYEEEE. In DNA, the CDR3 is TGTGCCAGCAGCCAGGGTGGCAATCAGCCCCAGCATTTT. It translates to CASSQGGNQPQHF.

This rearrangement joins TRBV19 to TRBJ2-2; D is ambiguous. The V gene's germline CDR1 is LNHDA and CDR2 SQIVND (reference sequence). V was trimmed by 8 bases and J by 4 bases, leaving 14 bases between them. The CDR3 spans 14 residues. The CDR3, as DNA: TGTGCCAGTGCCCCAAGCGTACTCACCGGGGAGCTGTTTTTT. Protein product: CASAPSVLTGELFF.

The rearrangement joins TRBV6-6 to TRBJ2-7; perhaps TRBD1 as D (6 bases). CDR1 is MNHNY, CDR2 SVGAGI, per germline (reference sequence). The CDR3 runs to 14 residues. V lost 9 bases and J lost 6, with 21 bases in between. CDR3 sequence reads: CASHQGRDKSEQYF. CDR3 nucleotide sequence: TGTGCCAGTCATCAGGGACGGGACAAGTCCGAGCAGTACTTC.

This clone was found a few times. V usage is TRBV6-5 and J usage is TRBJ2-7, with a possible D match to TRBD1 (6 bases). CDR3 length: 14 residues. Per germline, CDR1 MNHEY and CDR2 SVGAGI. V was pared by 5 bases and J by 2 bases, with 13 bases between. The CDR3 DNA is TGTGCCAGCAGTCGGAAGACAGGCCCCTACGAGCAGTACTTC. This encodes CASSRKTGPYEQYF.

This CDR3 is CASSGDSLEAFF. The CDR3 nucleotides are TGTGCCAGCAGTGGCGACAGTCTTGAAGCTTTCTTT. V usage is TRBV2 and J usage is TRBJ1-1; D might be TRBD1 (5 bases). There are 12 residues in the CDR3. V lost 4 bases and J 7 bases, leaving 10 bases between the germline ends. Germline values: CDR1 SNHLY, CDR2 FYNNEI.

The CDR3 loop reads CASSRTGESAQYF. CDR3 DNA sequence: TGTGCCAGTAGTAGGACGGGAGAGTCGGCCCAGTACTTC. The V call is TRBV19, the J call TRBJ2-5; a possible D gene is TRBD2 (6 bases). This CDR3 is built from 13 residues. CDR1 and CDR2 from the germline V gene are LNHDA and SQIVND (reference sequence). Trimming pared 4 bases from V and 9 bases from J, leaving 15 bases between.

V is TRBV19 and J is TRBJ2-1; 15 bases map to TRBD2. The CDR3 runs 18 residues. Germline-derived CDR1 and CDR2 are LNHDA and SQIVND (reference sequence). V was pared by 5 bases and J by 7 bases, with 12 bases of the junction left unmatched. CDR3 DNA: TGTGCCAGTAGTTCCCCACGGACTAGCGGGGGGGCCAAAAATGAGCAGTTCTTC. It is translated as CASSSPRTSGGAKNEQFF. The entire variable domain, with the rest obtained from reference TRBV19 and TRBJ2-1, is as follows: DGGITQSPKYLFRKEGQNVTLSCEQNLNHDAMYWYRQDPGQGLRLIYYSQIVNDFQKGDIAEGYSVSREKKESFPLTVTSAQKNPTAFYLCASSSPRTSGGAKNEQFFGPGTRLTVL.

The chain carries TRBV2 and TRBJ2-7; 7 bases map to TRBD2. J lost 0 bases, V lost 4 bases, and 6 bases had no gene match. CDR3 size: 15 residues. CDR1 SNHLY and CDR2 FYNNEI come from the germline V gene. Written as DNA, the CDR3 is TGTGCCAGCAGTGCCTCTAGCGGCGTCTCCTACGAGCAGTACTTC. It codes for CASSASSGVSYEQYF.

V gene TRBV28 combines with J gene TRBJ2-7; D call uncertain. The V and J ends lost 3 bases and 7 bases respectively, with 10 bases between them. Germline assignment: CDR1 MDHEN and CDR2 SYDVKM. This CDR3 has 12 amino acids. The chain's CDR3 is CASSFTPWEQYF. The CDR3 DNA follows: TGTGCCAGCAGTTTTACACCCTGGGAGCAGTACTTC.

The chain recombines TRBV4-3 with TRBJ2-1; D is ambiguous. The length of the CDR3 is 17 residues. Per germline, CDR1 LGHNA and CDR2 YSLEER. Trimming removed 0 bases at V and 7 bases at J, with 19 bases between. CDR3 in DNA: TGCGCCAGCAGCCAAGATTCGGGTCCCCGATCTTTTAATGAGCAGTTCTTC. Translating it yields CASSQDSGPRSFNEQFF.

The CDR3 loop reads CASNPSRDYNQPQHF. CDR3 coding DNA: TGTGCCAGCAATCCATCCAGGGACTACAATCAGCCCCAGCATTTT. The V and J genes are TRBV6-1 and TRBJ1-5, with a tentative D call TRBD1 (5 bases). The ends were cut back, 7 bases at V and 3 bases at J, with 16 bases in the middle. The germline V gene encodes CDR1 MNHNS and CDR2 SASEGT. The CDR3 is 15 amino acids.

The chain joins TRBV5-1 to TRBJ2-3; 10 positions match TRBD2. The CDR3 is 17 amino acids. Trimming took 0 bases from V and 8 from J; bases not matched to a gene: 12. Germline loops: CDR1 SGHRS, CDR2 YFSETQ. CDR3 loop: CASSLEEITSGAGTQYF. As DNA, the CDR3 is TGCGCCAGCAGCTTGGAGGAGATTACTAGCGGGGCGGGTACGCAGTATTTT. Filled out from reference TRBV5-1 and TRBJ2-3, the complete variable domain reads KAGVTQTPRYLIKTRGQQVTLSCSPISGHRSVSWYQQTPGQGLQFLFEYFSETQRNKGNFPGRFSGRQFSNSRSEMNVSTLELGDSALYLCASSLEEITSGAGTQYFGPGTRLTVL.

DNA of the CDR3: TGTGCCAGTAGTAAACAGCTAACCTCCTACGAGCAGTACTTC. Amino acid sequence: CASSKQLTSYEQYF. The V gene is TRBV19, the J gene TRBJ2-7, with no clear D. CDR1 is LNHDA and CDR2 is SQIVND in the germline V gene (reference sequence). The CDR3 contains 14 residues. Trimming cost V 4 bases and J 0 bases, with 10 bases left between them. Full variable domain (outside the CDR3, taken from reference TRBV19 and TRBJ2-7): DGGITQSPKYLFRKEGQNVTLSCEQNLNHDAMYWYRQDPGQGLRLIYYSQIVNDFQKGDIAEGYSVSREKKESFPLTVTSAQKNPTAFYLCASSKQLTSYEQYFGPGTRLTVT.

This clone was detected a few times. V is TRBV4-1 and J is TRBJ1-2; weak D call: TRBD1 (5 bases). CDR3 length equals 14 residues. Trimming stripped 5 bases from V and 1 base from J, with 11 bases between. Germline CDR1 reads MGHRA; CDR2 reads YSYEKL. The CDR3 DNA reads as TGCGCCAGCAGCGCACAGGATTTTAACTATGGCTACACCTTC. This gives the protein CASSAQDFNYGYTF.

The chain joins TRBV6-4 to TRBJ1-2; 7 bases map to TRBD1. CDR1 is MRHNA and CDR2 is SNTAGT in the germline V gene. CDR3 size: 14 residues. V was clipped by 6 bases and J by 7 bases; unmatched bases: 11. The CDR3 sequence is CASSEGAFSGGYTF. The DNA of the CDR3 is TGTGCCAGCAGCGAGGGGGCGTTCTCCGGTGGCTACACCTTC.

This clone turned up a few times. The chain has TRBV5-6 and TRBJ2-7; 7 bases agree with TRBD1. The CDR3 sequence is 11 residues long. CDR1 is SGHDT and CDR2 is YYEEEE in the germline V gene. The V gene end was trimmed by 9 bases and the J gene end by 5 bases; junction bases not matched to a gene: 5. CDR3 nucleotide sequence: TGTGCCAACCACAGGGGCAACGAGCAGTACTTC. It translates to CANHRGNEQYF. Combining the CDR3 with reference TRBV5-6 and TRBJ2-7 gives the whole variable domain DAGVTQSPTHLIKTRGQQVTLRCSPKSGHDTVSWYQQALGQGPQFIFQYYEEEERQRGNFPDRFSGHQFPNYSSELNVNALLLGDSALYLCANHRGNEQYFGPGTRLTVT.

This chain connects TRBV6-5 to TRBJ2-7; D is perhaps TRBD1 (6 bases). Trimming took 6 bases from V and 0 from J, leaving 12 bases between them. The germline CDR1 and CDR2 sequences are MNHEY and SVGAGI. The CDR3 has 14 amino acids. The CDR3 coding sequence is TGTGCCAGCAGCGGGACAACCAGCTCCTACGAGCAGTACTTC. Translation gives CASSGTTSSYEQYF.

CDR3 amino acids: CASSLRPRGGSYEQYF. DNA for the CDR3: TGTGCCAGCAGCTTACGGCCGCGCGGGGGGTCGTACGAGCAGTACTTC. The chain employs TRBV7-2 and TRBJ2-7; TRBD2 agrees at 8 bases. Per the germline V gene, CDR1 is SGHTA and CDR2 is FQGNSA. The V gene end was trimmed by 2 bases and the J gene end by 4 bases; junction bases not matched to a gene: 10. CDR3 length equals 16 residues.

The CDR3: CASSSTSGGNEQFF. In DNA form, the CDR3 reads TGTGCCAGCAGCTCTACTAGCGGGGGGAATGAGCAGTTCTTC. The chain joins TRBV7-3 to TRBJ2-1; 12 nucleotides align to TRBD2. CDR3 length: 14 residues. After removal of 4 bases from V and 7 bases from J, the junction contained 2 bases not matched to a gene. CDR1 is SGHTA and CDR2 is FQGTGA in the germline V gene.

This chain uses TRBV30 with TRBJ2-6; D possibly corresponds to TRBD2 (6 bases). Trimming removed 4 bases from V and 2 bases from J, with 12 bases in between. The CDR3 has 15 amino acids. Germline lookup yields CDR1 GTSNPN and CDR2 SVGIG (reference sequence). In DNA, the CDR3 is TGTGCCTGGATCCCCGGGGGTGCTGGGGCCAACGTCCTGACTTTC. This translates into CAWIPGGAGANVLTF.

This chain joins TRBV19 and TRBJ1-1, with 8 nucleotides matching TRBD1. Germline trimming cut 6 bases from V and 1 base from J; bases unmatched to any gene: 10. The V gene's germline CDR1 is LNHDA and CDR2 SQIVND (reference sequence). The CDR3 has 16 amino acids. CDR3 amino acids: CASRNPRTGGNTEAFF. The CDR3 bases are TGTGCCAGTAGGAACCCCCGTACAGGGGGGAACACTGAAGCTTTCTTT. The variable domain in full, with the rest retrieved from reference TRBV19 and TRBJ1-1, is DGGITQSPKYLFRKEGQNVTLSCEQNLNHDAMYWYRQDPGQGLRLIYYSQIVNDFQKGDIAEGYSVSREKKESFPLTVTSAQKNPTAFYLCASRNPRTGGNTEAFFGQGTRLTVV.

The CDR3 bases are TGCGCCAGCAGCTTCGACGGATCTCAGGGTTACGAGCAGTACTTC. Encoded protein: CASSFDGSQGYEQYF. The rearrangement uses TRBV5-1 and TRBJ2-7, with D perhaps matching TRBD1 (5 bases). This CDR3 region has 15 residues. The V gene lost 2 bases and the J gene lost 4 bases, with 16 bases spanning the gap. Germline CDR1 is SGHRS and CDR2 is YFSETQ.

The genes are TRBV5-4 and TRBJ2-3, with TRBD1 matching 9 bases. J gave up 3 bases and V 3 bases, and 8 bases lay outside the gene matches. CDR1 and CDR2 from the germline V gene are SGHNT and YYREEE (reference sequence). The CDR3 runs 16 residues. The CDR3 is CASSSRDRVLTDTQYF. CDR3 in DNA: TGTGCCAGCAGCTCCCGGGACAGGGTATTAACAGATACGCAGTATTTT.

This chain joins TRBV5-8 and TRBJ2-2, with D perhaps matching TRBD2 (5 bases). The CDR3 has 16 amino acids. Trimming removed 3 bases from V and 2 bases from J, with 14 bases in between. Germline V gene lookup returns CDR1 SGHTS and CDR2 YDEGEE. CDR3 protein: CASSSERRTNTGELFF. CDR3 DNA sequence: TGTGCCAGCAGCTCCGAACGGCGGACTAACACCGGGGAGCTGTTTTTT. Looking up the rest from reference TRBV5-8 and TRBJ2-2 gives the full variable domain: EAGVTQSPTHLIKTRGQQATLRCSPISGHTSVYWYQQALGLGLQFLLWYDEGEERNRGNFPPRFSGRQFPNYSSELNVNALELEDSALYLCASSSERRTNTGELFFGEGSRLTVL.

The chain is built from TRBV5-6 and TRBJ1-1, with 7 bases matching TRBD1. V gave up 2 bases and J gave up 10 bases; unmatched junction bases: 8. The CDR3 is 13 residues long. Per the germline V gene, CDR1 is SGHDT and CDR2 is YYEEEE. The CDR3 sequence: CASSFTGVRGAFF. CDR3 nucleotide sequence: TGTGCCAGCAGCTTTACAGGGGTCAGAGGAGCTTTCTTT.

The chain links TRBV28 to TRBJ2-5; 7 bases align to TRBD2. CDR1 MDHEN and CDR2 SYDVKM come from the germline V gene. There are 14 residues in the CDR3. V was pared by 3 bases and J by 1 base, with 2 bases of the junction left unmatched. The CDR3 DNA is TGTGCCAGCAGTTTTGGGACTACCCAAGAGACCCAGTACTTC. Translating gives CASSFGTTQETQYF.

CDR3 loop: CAISEDRGLYGYTF. The CDR3 DNA is TGTGCCATCAGTGAGGACAGGGGGCTCTATGGCTACACCTTC. The chain joins TRBV10-3 to TRBJ1-2; 10 bases are shared with TRBD1. Trimming cost V 2 bases and J 4 bases; bases outside gene matches: 1. The length of the CDR3 is 14 residues. Per the germline V gene, CDR1 is ENHRY and CDR2 is SYGVKD.

The rearrangement uses TRBV28 and TRBJ2-7, with a weak D call TRBD1 (6 bases). With 5 bases removed from V and 7 bases from J, the gap between germline ends came to 15 bases. Germline CDR1 MDHEN, CDR2 SYDVKM. The length of the CDR3 is 13 residues. CDR3 sequence reads: CASSPPKDREQYF. The DNA for the CDR3 is TGTGCCAGCAGTCCCCCAAAGGACAGAGAGCAGTACTTC.